This T cell receptor beta chain was sequenced in a study of T cell repertoires in cytomegalovirus infection. Turning to the study itself: Matching HLA type and CMV infection were both indicated by public TCR beta signatures.

Whole-study results and caveats: Individuals carrying CMV plus the relevant HLA were identified by cumulative frequency of public TCR beta families.

One entry per CDR3 protein results from TCRdb running MiXCR on the reads. The sample consists of about 920,000 distinct CDR3 sequences, around a third of them appearing once. This clonotype was counted only a few times. The antigen remains undetermined. The CDR3 has 15 residues. V lost 0 bases to trimming and J lost 6 bases, with 12 bases between them. CDR1 and CDR2 (germline): MNHEY, SVGAGI. The receptor was derived from a human donor in good health (CMV status not recorded). Some clones in this sample may be carry-over from other donors' samples. Source: cultured CD8+ T cells from PBMCs, taken from culture after CMV antigen stimulation. The J gene is TRBJ2-1, the V gene TRBV6-5; TRBD1 might be the D (6 bases). CDR3 region: CASSYSQDSLNEQFF. The DNA for the CDR3 is TGTGCCAGCAGTTACTCCCAGGACAGCCTCAATGAGCAGTTCTTC.